A selection of T cell receptor beta chains follows, all from one sample in a study of cytomegalovirus exposure and HLA in healthy donors. Sequencing used immunoSEQ multiplex PCR; TCRdb keeps in-frame clones, though not all of them. This sample's clone table lists 45,000 to 55,000 clones. Sample: PBMCs. The receptors were sampled from a woman between 45 and 60 years old in good health and CMV-seropositive. Both conserved end residues are part of each CDR3. The order of the fields is CDR3 protein, CDR3 DNA, D gene, J gene, CDR3 length, V gene. D genes are given only for firm matches.

CDR3aa: CASSLEELRSGENTEAFF; CDR3nt: TGTGCCAGCAGCTTAGAAGAGCTTAGAAGCGGCGAGAACACTGAAGCTTTCTTT; d_gene: NA; j_gene: TRBJ1-1; len: 18; v_gene: TRBV7-9
CDR3aa: CASSIDWTTYEQYF; CDR3nt: TGTGCCAGTAGCATAGATTGGACAACCTACGAGCAGTACTTC; d_gene: NA; j_gene: TRBJ2-7; len: 14; v_gene: TRBV19
CDR3aa: CASSESGAGNTIYF; CDR3nt: TGCGCCAGCAGTGAGTCAGGGGCTGGAAACACCATATATTTT; d_gene: NA; j_gene: TRBJ1-3; len: 14; v_gene: TRBV10-1
CDR3aa: CASSPSGAGFNYGYTF; CDR3nt: TGTGCCAGCAGCCCTTCTGGGGCAGGATTTAACTATGGCTACACCTTC; d_gene: NA; j_gene: TRBJ1-2; len: 16; v_gene: TRBV7-9
CDR3aa: CASSRYRTELNTEAFF; CDR3nt: TGTGCCAGCAGCCGATACCGGACAGAGTTGAACACTGAAGCTTTCTTT; d_gene: NA; j_gene: TRBJ1-1; len: 16; v_gene: TRBV11-2
CDR3aa: CASSLTGTGGHYEQYF; CDR3nt: TGTGCCAGCAGCTTGACCGGGACAGGGGGCCACTACGAGCAGTACTTC; d_gene: TRBD1; j_gene: TRBJ2-7; len: 16; v_gene: TRBV5-4
CDR3aa: CASSSTGQTNGYTF; CDR3nt: TGTGCCAGCAGTTCCACCGGACAGACAAATGGCTACACCTTC; d_gene: NA; j_gene: TRBJ1-2; len: 14; v_gene: TRBV6-5
CDR3aa: CSVDPGNYGYTF; CDR3nt: TGCAGCGTTGATCCGGGGAACTATGGCTACACCTTC; d_gene: NA; j_gene: TRBJ1-2; len: 12; v_gene: TRBV29-1
CDR3aa: CASSLGTSTDTQYF; CDR3nt: TGTGCCAGCAGCTTGGGGACTAGCACAGATACGCAGTATTTT; d_gene: NA; j_gene: TRBJ2-3; len: 14; v_gene: TRBV7-3
CDR3aa: CAWSPGLGDTIYF; CDR3nt: TGTGCCTGGAGCCCCGGACTGGGAGACACCATATATTTT; d_gene: NA; j_gene: TRBJ1-3; len: 13; v_gene: TRBV30
CDR3aa: CASSDFGSEGEKLFF; CDR3nt: TGTGCCAGCAGTGACTTCGGGTCCGAGGGTGAAAAACTGTTTTTT; d_gene: NA; j_gene: TRBJ1-4; len: 15; v_gene: TRBV2
CDR3aa: CASRSSGPHEQFF; CDR3nt: TGTGCCAGCAGATCGAGCGGGCCCCATGAGCAGTTCTTC; d_gene: NA; j_gene: TRBJ2-1; len: 13; v_gene: TRBV28
CDR3aa: CAWSKGQGFQETQYF; CDR3nt: TGTGCCTGGAGTAAGGGACAGGGCTTCCAAGAGACCCAGTACTTC; d_gene: TRBD1; j_gene: TRBJ2-5; len: 15; v_gene: TRBV30
CDR3aa: CAWSVGGHQPQHF; CDR3nt: TGTGCCTGGAGTGTCGGAGGGCACCAGCCCCAGCATTTT; d_gene: NA; j_gene: TRBJ1-5; len: 13; v_gene: TRBV30
CDR3aa: CASHSGSYNEQFF; CDR3nt: TGCGCCAGCCACTCGGGGTCCTACAATGAGCAGTTCTTC; d_gene: NA; j_gene: TRBJ2-1; len: 13; v_gene: TRBV5-1
CDR3aa: CASSESTSGQETQYF; CDR3nt: TGCGCCAGCAGTGAATCGACTAGCGGCCAAGAGACCCAGTACTTC; d_gene: TRBD2; j_gene: TRBJ2-5; len: 15; v_gene: TRBV25-1
CDR3aa: CAISAAVRGKNEQFF; CDR3nt: TGTGCCATCAGTGCGGCGGTGAGGGGGAAAAATGAGCAGTTCTTC; d_gene: NA; j_gene: TRBJ2-1; len: 15; v_gene: TRBV10-3
CDR3aa: CASSHAGTDTQYF; CDR3nt: TGTGCCAGCAGCCACGCGGGCACAGATACGCAGTATTTT; d_gene: NA; j_gene: TRBJ2-3; len: 13; v_gene: TRBV5-6
CDR3aa: CATSRDRFNEKLFF; CDR3nt: TGTGCCACCAGCAGAGACAGATTTAATGAAAAACTGTTTTTT; d_gene: NA; j_gene: TRBJ1-4; len: 14; v_gene: TRBV15
CDR3aa: CAPSQGGGWFPQNTEAFF; CDR3nt: TGTGCTCCCAGTCAGGGAGGAGGATGGTTCCCTCAGAACACTGAAGCTTTCTTT; d_gene: NA; j_gene: TRBJ1-1; len: 18; v_gene: TRBV13
CDR3aa: CASSLRTSGKYEQYF; CDR3nt: TGTGCCAGCAGTCTCCGGACTAGCGGGAAATACGAGCAGTACTTC; d_gene: TRBD2; j_gene: TRBJ2-7; len: 15; v_gene: TRBV28
CDR3aa: CALGTDTEAFF; CDR3nt: TGTGCCCTCGGGACAGACACTGAAGCTTTCTTT; d_gene: TRBD1; j_gene: TRBJ1-1; len: 11; v_gene: TRBV6-1
CDR3aa: CAWTRQGSGNTIYF; CDR3nt: TGTGCCTGGACCCGACAGGGTTCCGGAAACACCATATATTTT; d_gene: TRBD1; j_gene: TRBJ1-3; len: 14; v_gene: TRBV30
CDR3aa: CASSIFGSGGRFNEQFF; CDR3nt: TGTGCCAGTAGTATATTTGGCAGCGGGGGGCGATTCAATGAGCAGTTCTTC; d_gene: TRBD2; j_gene: TRBJ2-1; len: 17; v_gene: TRBV19
CDR3aa: CASSKQSYEQYF; CDR3nt: TGTGCCAGCAGCAAACAATCCTACGAGCAGTACTTC; d_gene: NA; j_gene: TRBJ2-7; len: 12; v_gene: TRBV5-4
CDR3aa: CASSNRANYEQYF; CDR3nt: TGTGCCAGCAGTAACAGGGCAAACTACGAGCAGTACTTC; d_gene: NA; j_gene: TRBJ2-7; len: 13; v_gene: TRBV28
CDR3aa: CASSSREEQFF; CDR3nt: TGCGCCAGCAGCTCGAGGGAGGAGCAGTTCTTC; d_gene: NA; j_gene: TRBJ2-1; len: 11; v_gene: TRBV10-2
CDR3aa: CASSSDRRNSPLHF; CDR3nt: TGTGCCAGCTCATCAGACAGGAGGAATTCACCCCTCCACTTT; d_gene: NA; j_gene: TRBJ1-6; len: 14; v_gene: TRBV18
CDR3aa: CASSLSVSPLNEQFF; CDR3nt: TGCGCCAGCAGCCTGTCCGTATCTCCCCTCAATGAGCAGTTCTTC; d_gene: NA; j_gene: TRBJ2-1; len: 15; v_gene: TRBV5-1
CDR3aa: CASSRQGTNSPLHF; CDR3nt: TGTGCCAGCAGCAGACAGGGAACCAATTCACCCCTCCACTTT; d_gene: TRBD1; j_gene: TRBJ1-6; len: 14; v_gene: TRBV6-1
CDR3aa: CAISDRATQGTEAFF; CDR3nt: TGTGCCATCAGTGATAGGGCAACCCAGGGCACTGAAGCTTTCTTT; d_gene: NA; j_gene: TRBJ1-1; len: 15; v_gene: TRBV10-3
CDR3aa: CASTLRTVDSSGNTIYF; CDR3nt: TGTGCCAGCACCCTTCGGACAGTTGACAGCTCTGGAAACACCATATATTTT; d_gene: NA; j_gene: TRBJ1-3; len: 17; v_gene: TRBV2
CDR3aa: CASSLSSYNEQFF; CDR3nt: TGTGCCAGCAGTTTGAGCTCCTACAATGAGCAGTTCTTC; d_gene: NA; j_gene: TRBJ2-1; len: 13; v_gene: TRBV27
CDR3aa: CAPSISRGLAGDDNEQFF; CDR3nt: TGTGCCCCCAGCATAAGTCGGGGACTAGCGGGTGACGACAATGAGCAGTTCTTC; d_gene: TRBD2; j_gene: TRBJ2-1; len: 18; v_gene: TRBV19
CDR3aa: CASSAAGMGEQYF; CDR3nt: TGCGCCAGCAGCGCGGCAGGGATGGGTGAGCAGTACTTC; d_gene: NA; j_gene: TRBJ2-7; len: 13; v_gene: TRBV5-1
CDR3aa: CASTRGGYGYTF; CDR3nt: TGTGCCAGCACCCGGGGGGGTTATGGCTACACCTTC; d_gene: NA; j_gene: TRBJ1-2; len: 12; v_gene: TRBV2